The 13 T cell receptor beta chains given below trace back to one sample, sequenced in a study of T cells in Graves' hyperthyroidism and ophthalmopathy. TCR beta CDR3 sequences were amplified from RNA transcripts. HTBI primers were the set used in a first-round RT-PCR of the TCR CDR3. In TCRdb, the multiplex PCR reads were re-called with MiXCR into one record per CDR3 protein. The sample includes some 500,000 distinct CDR3 sequences, 13% to 15% of them seen just once. The source material was blood. All receptors derive from a woman in her late teens or twenties with Graves' hyperthyroidism.

Concerning this clonotype itself: A much larger clone differs from this one at a single base, so this may be a read error. This chain links TRBV20-1 with TRBJ2-3; TRBD2 agrees at 11 bases. The CDR3 runs to 15 residues. Germline CDR1 and CDR2: DFQATT and SNEGSKA (reference sequence). As DNA, the CDR3 is TGCGGTGCTCTTCTAGCGGGGGGCGCTAAGGTCTCGCAGTATTTT. It specifies CGALLAGGAKVSQYF.

This clonotype occurred a few times. The chain links TRBV18 to TRBJ1-5, with D perhaps matching TRBD1 (5 bases). V lost 0 bases and J lost 1, with 10 bases in between. Germline loops: CDR1 KGHSH, CDR2 LQKENI. The CDR3 length is 16 residues. The CDR3 spells CASSPPIRDSNQPQHF. The CDR3 DNA follows: TGTGCCAGCTCACCACCGATCCGGGACAGCAATCAGCCCCAGCATTTT. Filled out from reference TRBV18 and TRBJ1-5, the complete variable domain reads NAGVMQNPRHLVRRRGQEARLRCSPMKGHSHVYWYRQLPEEGLKFMVYLQKENIIDESGMPKERFSAEFPKEGPSILRIQQVVRGDSAAYFCASSPPIRDSNQPQHFGDGTRLSIL.

The V gene is TRBV6-5, the J gene TRBJ2-7; 14 bases map to TRBD2. V trimming: 2 bases; J trimming: 3 bases; junction bases outside the gene matches: 6. The CDR3 has 17 amino acids. Looked up from germline, CDR1 is MNHEY and CDR2 is SVGAGI. The CDR3 loop is CASSYPTSGRARYEQYV. In DNA form, the CDR3 reads TGTGCCAGCAGTTACCCGACTAGCGGGAGGGCCCGCTACGAGCAGTACGTC.

There are many counts of this clonotype. This rearrangement joins TRBV27 to TRBJ2-3, with D tentatively TRBD2 (5 bases). This CDR3 region has 16 residues. The germline V gene encodes CDR1 MNHEY and CDR2 SMNVEV (reference sequence). V lost 8 bases and J 4 bases, leaving 22 bases between the germline ends. The DNA of the CDR3 is TGTGCCAGCGCACGCCCTGGAGGAACCGGGGCAGATACGCAGTATTTT. Amino acids: CASARPGGTGADTQYF.

Many counts were recorded for this clonotype. The chain is built from TRBV5-6 and TRBJ1-2, with 7 bases fitting TRBD1. CDR1 is SGHDT and CDR2 is YYEEEE in the germline V gene. This CDR3 comprises 14 residues. V was pared by 4 bases and J by 3 bases, with 6 bases of the junction left unmatched. The CDR3 loop is CASSTGQRDYGYTF. For the CDR3, the DNA is TGTGCCAGCAGCACGGGACAGCGAGACTATGGCTACACCTTC.

This chain connects TRBV7-9 to TRBJ2-7, with D perhaps assigned TRBD1 or TRBD2 (5 bases each). CDR1 and CDR2 from the germline V gene are SEHNR and FQNEAQ (reference sequence). Trimming stripped 1 base from V and 7 bases from J, with 14 bases between. The CDR3 covers 14 residues. Here the CDR3 DNA reads TGTGCCAGCAGCTTAGTTGGGGGACCCCCAGAGCAGTACTTC. Amino acids: CASSLVGGPPEQYF.

V usage is TRBV2 and J usage is TRBJ2-2; D uncertain. The ends were cut back, 5 bases at V and 3 bases at J, with 13 bases in the middle. The CDR3 extends over 15 amino acids. The germline V gene has CDR1 SNHLY and CDR2 FYNNEI. The CDR3 DNA is TGTGCCAGCAGTCCCACCTCCGTGGACACCGGGGAGCTGTTTTTT. Translation: CASSPTSVDTGELFF.

This chain links TRBV12-3 or TRBV12-4 with TRBJ2-3; D gene ambiguous. This CDR3 has 16 residues. The V and J ends lost 2 bases and 3 bases respectively, with 15 bases between them. In DNA form, the CDR3 reads TGTGCCAGCAGTTTAATGGGGTCGGCGTTGACAGATACGCAGTATTTT. Its translation is CASSLMGSALTDTQYF.

In its sample, this clonotype was seen many times. This chain links TRBV19 with TRBJ1-2; TRBD1 aligns across 7 bases. CDR1 and CDR2 (germline): LNHDA, SQIVND (reference sequence). V shed 4 bases and J 2 bases; nucleotides not matched to a gene: 19. CDR3 length equals 19 residues. The DNA of the CDR3 is TGTGCCAGTAGTACTCGCGTCCGGAACAGGGGAGGGGGCAACTATGGCTACACCTTC. Its protein is CASSTRVRNRGGGNYGYTF.

This clonotype showed up many times. The rearrangement joins TRBV5-1 to TRBJ2-1; possible D gene TRBD1, 6 bases. CDR3 length: 14 amino acids. V was trimmed by 6 bases and J by 7 bases, leaving 17 bases between them. CDR1 and CDR2 (germline): SGHRS, YFSETQ. The CDR3 spells CASTQGFGANEQFF. CDR3 nucleotides: TGCGCCAGCACGCAGGGGTTCGGGGCAAATGAGCAGTTCTTC.

This clonotype was picked up a small number of times. This chain uses TRBV12-3 or TRBV12-4 with TRBJ1-2, with unresolved D. The CDR3 length is 14 residues. Trimming took off 4 bases at V and 2 bases at J, with 11 bases between the two ends. CDR3 loop: CASSWESRNYGYTF. The CDR3 DNA sequence: TGTGCCAGCAGTTGGGAGAGCAGGAACTATGGCTACACCTTC.

There are many counts of this clonotype. V gene TRBV30 combines with J gene TRBJ1-4; D unresolved. Trimming stripped 0 bases from V and 8 bases from J, with 4 bases between. This CDR3 comprises 11 residues. Germline values: CDR1 GTSNPN, CDR2 SVGIG (reference sequence). The CDR3 is CAWSVREKLFF. Written as DNA, the CDR3 is TGTGCCTGGAGTGTTAGAGAAAAACTGTTTTTT.

Concerning this clonotype: Just one base apart from a much larger clone, this may be a read error. Because the CDR3 is missing its conserved closing phenylalanine or tryptophan, this is likely a read error. The rearrangement joins TRBV3-1 to TRBJ2-1; no firm D call. The CDR3 has 17 residues. Trimming left V 0 bases short and J 0 bases short, with 12 bases between. From germline, CDR1 is LGHDT and CDR2 YNNKEL (reference sequence). The CDR3 reads CASSQDSARLSYNEQFL. The CDR3 coding sequence is TGTGCCAGCAGCCAAGACTCTGCGCGGCTCTCCTACAATGAGCAGTTCCTC.